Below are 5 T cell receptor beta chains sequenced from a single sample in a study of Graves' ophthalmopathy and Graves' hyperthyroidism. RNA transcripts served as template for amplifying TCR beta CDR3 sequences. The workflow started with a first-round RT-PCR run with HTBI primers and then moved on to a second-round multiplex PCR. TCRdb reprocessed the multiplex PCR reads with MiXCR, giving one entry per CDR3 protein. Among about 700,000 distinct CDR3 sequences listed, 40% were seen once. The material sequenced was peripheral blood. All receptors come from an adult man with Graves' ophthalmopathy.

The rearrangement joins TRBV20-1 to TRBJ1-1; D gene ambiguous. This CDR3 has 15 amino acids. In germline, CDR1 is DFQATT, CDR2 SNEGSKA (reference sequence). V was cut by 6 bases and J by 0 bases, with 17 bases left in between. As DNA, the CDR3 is TGCAGTGCCGCTGGGAGTGGGCAGATGAACACTGAAGCTTTCTTT. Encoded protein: CSAAGSGQMNTEAFF.

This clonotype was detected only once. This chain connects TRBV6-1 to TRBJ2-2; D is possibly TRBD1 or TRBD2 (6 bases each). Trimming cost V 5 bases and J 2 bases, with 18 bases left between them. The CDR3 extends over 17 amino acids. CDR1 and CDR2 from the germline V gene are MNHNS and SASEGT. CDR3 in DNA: TGTGCCAGCAGTTTACAGGGACTGGGACTCAACACCGGGGAGCTGTTTTTT. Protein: CASSLQGLGLNTGELFF.

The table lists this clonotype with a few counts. For the CDR3, the DNA is TGTGCCAGCAGCTTCCACGGACAACAAGAGACCCAGTACTTC. Encoded protein: CASSFHGQQETQYF. This chain joins TRBV7-8 and TRBJ2-5; a possible D gene is TRBD1 (5 bases). CDR3 length equals 14 residues. CDR1 and CDR2 from the germline V gene are SGHVS and FQNEAQ. V shed 3 bases and J shed 2 bases, with 10 bases lying between them.

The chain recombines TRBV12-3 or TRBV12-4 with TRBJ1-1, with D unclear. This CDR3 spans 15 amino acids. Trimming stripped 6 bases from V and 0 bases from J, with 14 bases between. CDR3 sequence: CASSSTYEMNTEAFF. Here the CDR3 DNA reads TGTGCCAGCAGCTCGACATATGAAATGAACACTGAAGCTTTCTTT.

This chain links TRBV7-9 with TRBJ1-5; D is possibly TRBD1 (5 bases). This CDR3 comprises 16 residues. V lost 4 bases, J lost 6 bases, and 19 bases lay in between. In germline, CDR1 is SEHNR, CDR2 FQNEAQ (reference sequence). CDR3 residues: CASSSGLAGVGQPQHF. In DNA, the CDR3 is TGTGCCAGCAGCTCGGGACTAGCGGGCGTCGGTCAGCCCCAGCATTTT.